One and the same sample provided the 15 T cell receptor beta chains below, sequenced in a study of shared clonotypes between healthy human individuals. TCRdb's table, derived via immunoSEQ multiplex PCR, lists solely in-frame clones and lacks some. The repertoire includes roughly 2,000,000 clones, just over 90% of them detected once, and approximately 1.6% sits in the top ten. Naive CD8 populations comprised CD45RO-negative cells positively selected for CCR7, excluding terminally differentiated effector memory CD45RA+ cells. Material for sequencing was naive CD8+ T cells from PBMCs. The receptor set was obtained from a man aged 18 to 30 in good health. Some clones in this sample may be carry-over from other donors' samples.

This clone was picked up one time. The rearrangement links TRBV10-3 to TRBJ2-4; no reliable D call. The CDR3 spans 12 residues. Germline-derived CDR1 and CDR2 are ENHRY and SYGVKD. The germline V and J ends were trimmed by 3 bases and 4 bases, with 4 bases remaining between them. The CDR3 region has the DNA TGTGCCATCAGTGAAGGGAAAAACATTCAGTACTTC. Translated, it gives CAISEGKNIQYF.

The chain has TRBV4-2 and TRBJ2-3; 11 nucleotides match TRBD2. The CDR3 totals 17 residues. V gave up 1 base and J gave up 2 bases; unmatched junction bases: 5. Germline assignment: CDR1 LGHNA and CDR2 YNFKEQ. The CDR3 region is CASSQGSSGRATDTQYF. CDR3 nucleotides: TGTGCCAGCAGCCAAGGGAGTAGCGGGAGGGCCACAGATACGCAGTATTTT.

This clone was recorded once. This chain connects TRBV27 to TRBJ2-7; 11 bases fit TRBD1. With 6 bases clipped from V and 5 bases from J, the junction kept 12 bases outside the gene matches. Germline CDR1 and CDR2: MNHEY and SMNVEV (reference sequence). CDR3 size: 16 residues. The CDR3 nucleotides read TGTGCCAGCAGCCGGGGCCCGGGACAGGGGGACCACGAGCAGTACTTC. The encoded protein is CASSRGPGQGDHEQYF.

This clone was picked up one time. This chain connects TRBV15 to TRBJ2-1; 9 positions agree with TRBD2. The trim removed 5 bases at V and 2 bases at J, leaving 4 bases unmatched. The CDR3 has 15 residues. Germline V lookup: CDR1 LNHNV, CDR2 YYDKDF (reference sequence). CDR3 sequence reads: CATSETSGPYNEQFF. CDR3 sequence (DNA): TGTGCCACCAGCGAGACTAGCGGTCCCTACAATGAGCAGTTCTTC.

The J gene is TRBJ2-7, the V gene TRBV7-3; TRBD2 might be the D (5 bases). Germline CDR1 SGHTA, CDR2 FQGTGA. Deletions cut 2 bases from V and 6 bases from J, with 17 bases between. This CDR3 contains 15 residues. The CDR3 loop is CASSLDSAGLSEQYF. CDR3 bases: TGTGCCAGCAGCTTAGATAGCGCTGGTTTGTCCGAGCAGTACTTC.

The chain employs TRBV27 and TRBJ2-7; 7 bases match TRBD1. Germline-derived CDR1 and CDR2 are MNHEY and SMNVEV (reference sequence). This CDR3 is built from 15 residues. J was trimmed by 0 bases and V by 2 bases; bases with no gene match: 4. The CDR3 DNA reads as TGTGCCAGCAGTTTAGAAGGGACAGCCTCCTACGAGCAGTACTTC. Its translation: CASSLEGTASYEQYF.

This rearrangement joins TRBV9 to TRBJ2-7, with D possibly being TRBD1 (6 bases). Between the trimmed V and J ends, which lost 3 bases and 5 bases, there was a span of 21 bases. The CDR3 spans 16 residues. Looked up from germline, CDR1 is SGDLS and CDR2 is YYNGEE. This chain's CDR3 is CASSGSGGRGAHEQYF. DNA of the CDR3: TGTGCCAGCAGCGGCTCGGGCGGCAGGGGCGCCCACGAGCAGTACTTC.

This chain uses TRBV2 with TRBJ1-5; 9 positions agree with TRBD1. The V gene's germline CDR1 is SNHLY and CDR2 FYNNEI. The V and J ends lost 5 bases and 7 bases, in that order; junction bases with no gene match: 9. The CDR3 is 15 amino acids. CDR3 sequence reads: CASSPGTGSLQPQHF. The DNA of the CDR3 is TGTGCCAGCAGTCCCGGGACAGGGAGCCTACAGCCCCAGCATTTT.

The rearrangement uses TRBV10-3 and TRBJ1-1; no definite D call. Germline V gene lookup returns CDR1 ENHRY and CDR2 SYGVKD. The CDR3 covers 15 residues. The V end was cut by 6 bases, the J end by 11 bases, with 25 bases between. The CDR3 DNA sequence: TGTGCCATCAGGCAAACCAAGGGTGGGCAGGTCTTCGCTTTCTTT. As protein: CAIRQTKGGQVFAFF.

The chain joins TRBV27 to TRBJ1-5; a weak D match, TRBD1 (5 bases). The V end lost 10 bases, the J end lost 3 bases, and 19 bases lay between the germline ends. From germline, CDR1 is MNHEY and CDR2 SMNVEV (reference sequence). The length of the CDR3 is 15 residues. The CDR3 here is CATTNRTRHNQPQHF. CDR3 DNA: TGTGCCACAACAAACCGGACAAGGCACAATCAGCCCCAGCATTTT.

This chain uses TRBV6-8 with TRBJ1-2; 7 bases are a match to TRBD1. The CDR3 sequence is 16 residues long. V lost 8 bases, J lost 4 bases, and 16 bases stayed unmatched. Germline assignment: CDR1 MNHGY and CDR2 SAAAGT. This chain's CDR3 is CASRNSHKRGPYGYTF. CDR3 nucleotide sequence: TGTGCCAGCCGAAACTCTCATAAAAGGGGGCCCTATGGCTACACCTTC.

The V and J genes are TRBV29-1 and TRBJ2-1; D is perhaps TRBD2 (5 bases). Per germline, CDR1 SQVTM and CDR2 ANQGSEA. The CDR3 spans 12 residues. The V gene lost 6 bases and the J gene lost 10 bases, with 16 bases spanning the gap. The CDR3 region has the DNA TGCAGCGTAGAGGGATTTCGACCCGAGCAGTTCTTC. Amino acids: CSVEGFRPEQFF.

The rearrangement links TRBV29-1 to TRBJ2-7; a weak D match, TRBD1 (5 bases). The V and J ends lost 6 bases and 0 bases respectively, with 18 bases between them. This CDR3 spans 15 amino acids. Per the germline V gene, CDR1 is SQVTM and CDR2 is ANQGSEA. CDR3 DNA: TGCAGCGTCCTGGACACTTTTCTAAGCTCCTACGAGCAGTACTTC. Translating gives CSVLDTFLSSYEQYF.

The DNA of the CDR3 is TGTGCCGCCGGCTTGCACAGAATCACAAACTATGGCTACACCTTC. This codes for CAAGLHRITNYGYTF. The V gene is TRBV28, the J gene TRBJ1-2; D gene unclear. From germline, CDR1 is MDHEN and CDR2 SYDVKM. The CDR3 contains 15 residues. The germline V and J ends were trimmed by 11 bases and 2 bases, with 21 bases remaining between them.

V usage is TRBV6-5 and J usage is TRBJ2-7; D possibly corresponds to TRBD2 (6 bases). The CDR3 has 15 residues. Germline V gives CDR1 MNHEY, CDR2 SVGAGI. V was clipped by 6 bases and J by 1 base, with 16 bases between them. The CDR3 loop is CASRFASASSYEQYF. CDR3 sequence (DNA): TGTGCCAGCAGATTCGCTAGCGCCTCTTCCTACGAGCAGTACTTC.